Below are 14 T cell receptor beta chains sequenced from a single sample in a study of shared clonotypes between healthy human individuals. Measured with immunoSEQ multiplex PCR; TCRdb has only the in-frame clones, and not every one. This sample carries over 950,000 clones, about 80% of them seen once, and the ten largest clones take approximately 0.95%. Sequencing was carried out using memory CD4+ T cells from PBMCs. The subset here: CD45RA-negative fraction. The source is a man between 18 and 29 years old in good health. Some clones in this sample may be carry-over from other donors' samples.

V and J are TRBV29-1 and TRBJ1-2; the D gene is possibly TRBD1 (5 bases). In germline, CDR1 is SQVTM, CDR2 ANQGSEA. Trimming removed 7 bases from V and 0 bases from J, with 21 bases in between. CDR3 length equals 16 residues. CDR3 bases: TGCAGCGCATTAACCCCAAAGACAGAAACTAACTATGGCTACACCTTC. Translated: CSALTPKTETNYGYTF.

The rearrangement uses TRBV5-4 and TRBJ2-2; no firm D call. The germline V and J ends were trimmed by 1 base and 5 bases, with 12 bases remaining between them. This CDR3 region has 15 residues. The germline V gene encodes CDR1 SGHNT and CDR2 YYREEE (reference sequence). CDR3 nucleotide sequence: TGTGCCAGCAGCTTGAGTACAGCGCCAACCGGGGAGCTGTTTTTT. As protein: CASSLSTAPTGELFF.

This sequence joins TRBV4-1 and TRBJ2-5, with a possible D match to TRBD2 (5 bases). CDR3 length: 14 amino acids. The V end was cut by 4 bases, the J end by 2 bases, with 11 bases between. From germline, CDR1 is MGHRA and CDR2 YSYEKL. The CDR3 coding sequence is TGCGCCAGCAGCCTCGGGGAAGGGCAAGAGACCCAGTACTTC. Translating it yields CASSLGEGQETQYF.

This chain connects TRBV10-1 to TRBJ2-4, with 7 bases identical to TRBD1. The germline CDR1 and CDR2 sequences are WNHNN and SYGVQD (reference sequence). V was pared by 3 bases and J by 8 bases, with 13 bases of the junction left unmatched. This CDR3 has 16 residues. CDR3 protein: CASSESSGRGQYIQYF. The CDR3 bases are TGCGCCAGCAGTGAATCGTCGGGAAGGGGGCAGTACATTCAGTACTTC.

The chain carries TRBV5-6 and TRBJ2-7; D not resolved. Trimming removed 1 base from V and 2 bases from J, with 19 bases in between. Germline V gene sequence: CDR1 SGHDT, CDR2 YYEEEE. The CDR3 is 17 residues long. DNA of the CDR3: TGTGCCAGCAGCTTGAGTTTACGGCGGTACTTGACCTACGAGCAGTACTTC. Translation gives CASSLSLRRYLTYEQYF.

Worth noting for this clone: At one boundary the junction diverges from the germline segment, which might be a read error. The rearrangement joins TRBV5-1 to TRBJ2-1; 11 bases map to TRBD2. Looked up from germline, CDR1 is SGHRS and CDR2 is YFSETQ. The CDR3 is made up of 15 amino acids. In nucleotides, the CDR3 is TGCGCCAGCTGCTTAATAGCGGGAGGGCCGGGTGAGCAGTTCTTC. Protein sequence: CASCLIAGGPGEQFF.

The J gene is TRBJ1-5, the V gene TRBV28; D is uncertain. V lost 7 bases and J lost 0, with 19 bases in between. The germline gives CDR1 MDHEN, CDR2 SYDVKM. The CDR3 is 17 amino acids. The CDR3 spells CASKNGYSRDSNQPQHF. CDR3 nucleotide sequence: TGTGCCAGCAAAAACGGCTACAGTAGAGATAGCAATCAGCCCCAGCATTTT.

The rearrangement uses TRBV5-1 and TRBJ2-3; D unclear. This CDR3 spans 16 amino acids. CDR1 is SGHRS, CDR2 YFSETQ, per germline. Trimming stripped 0 bases from V and 0 bases from J, with 11 bases between. CDR3 in amino acids: CASSLAGHTSTDTQYF. Here the CDR3 DNA reads TGCGCCAGCAGCTTGGCCGGGCACACTAGCACAGATACGCAGTATTTT.

The chain links TRBV2 to TRBJ1-1; TRBD1 might be the D (5 bases). Germline CDR1 is SNHLY and CDR2 is FYNNEI. CDR3 size: 14 residues. Trimming took 4 bases from V and 3 from J, leaving 12 bases between them. CDR3 protein: CASSALVGDTEAFF. The CDR3, as DNA: TGTGCCAGCAGTGCTCTTGTGGGGGACACTGAAGCTTTCTTT.

As for this clone: It is likely a read error: a sequence one base away is far more abundant. Other DNA sequences of this sample code for an identical CDR3. The V call is TRBV6-1, the J call TRBJ2-7; D may be TRBD1 (7 bases). Germline CDR1 is MNHNS and CDR2 is SASEGT. CDR3 length equals 13 residues. As DNA, the CDR3 is TGTGCAAGCATGACCGGAGGGGGCGACGAGCAGTACTTC. Encoded protein: CASMTGGGDEQYF.

Many counts were recorded for this clone. This chain uses TRBV27 with TRBJ2-7, with D possibly matching TRBD1 (6 bases). The germline CDR1 and CDR2 sequences are MNHEY and SMNVEV (reference sequence). The CDR3 extends over 15 amino acids. Trimming removed 0 bases from V and 5 bases from J, with 14 bases in between. CDR3 DNA sequence: TGTGCCAGCAGTTTATCGATAACAGGGAGCCACGAGCAGTACTTC. Amino acid sequence: CASSLSITGSHEQYF.

Only a few counts were recorded for this clone. In nucleotides, the CDR3 is TGTGCCAGCAGTGAAAACAGGGCCACAGATACGCAGTATTTT. Its translation: CASSENRATDTQYF. The chain carries TRBV2 and TRBJ2-3, with D maybe TRBD1 (6 bases). In germline, CDR1 is SNHLY, CDR2 FYNNEI. This CDR3 is 14 amino acids long. The V end lost 2 bases, the J end lost 2 bases, and 8 bases lay between the germline ends.

The chain links TRBV10-3 to TRBJ2-1, with 8 bases fitting TRBD2. The trim removed 6 bases at V and 5 bases at J, leaving 3 bases unmatched. CDR3 length: 13 amino acids. Germline V lookup: CDR1 ENHRY, CDR2 SYGVKD. The CDR3 sequence is CAIRSGGNNEQFF. CDR3 nucleotide sequence: TGTGCCATCAGGTCGGGAGGGAACAATGAGCAGTTCTTC.

CDR3 DNA: TGTGCCAGCAGCTTAGGGGCTGATGGCTACACCTTC. Translating gives CASSLGADGYTF. The rearrangement links TRBV7-9 to TRBJ1-2; D call uncertain. Trimming cost V 1 base and J 6 bases, with 6 bases left between them. In germline, CDR1 is SEHNR, CDR2 FQNEAQ (reference sequence). This CDR3 is built from 12 residues.